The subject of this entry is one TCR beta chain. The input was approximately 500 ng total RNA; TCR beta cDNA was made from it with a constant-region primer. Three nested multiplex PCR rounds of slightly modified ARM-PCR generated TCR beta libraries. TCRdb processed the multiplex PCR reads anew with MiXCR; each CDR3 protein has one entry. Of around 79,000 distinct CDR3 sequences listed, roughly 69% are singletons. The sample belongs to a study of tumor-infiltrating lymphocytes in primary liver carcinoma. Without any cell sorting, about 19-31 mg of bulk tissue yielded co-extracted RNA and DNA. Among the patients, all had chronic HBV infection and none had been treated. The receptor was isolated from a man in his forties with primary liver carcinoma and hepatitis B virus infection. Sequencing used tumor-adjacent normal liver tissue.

This chain's CDR3 is CASSLPQGPQHF. The CDR3 DNA reads TGTGCCAGCAGTCTTCCTCAGGGGCCCCAGCATTTT. V usage is TRBV28 and J usage is TRBJ1-5, with D perhaps matching TRBD1 (5 bases). V lost 5 bases to trimming and J lost 9 bases, with 11 bases between them. The CDR3 is made up of 12 amino acids. Germline CDR1 and CDR2: MDHEN and SYDVKM.